This T cell receptor beta chain originates from a study of blood T cell repertoires in COVID-19. Across the whole study: Researchers got acute and convalescent COVID-19 samples from the United States, Italy and Spain. Sample material is recorded as cDNA or gDNA derived from T cells, B-cell-depleted T cells, or PBMCs.

The V and J ends lost 0 bases and 0 bases respectively, with 11 bases between them. The CDR3 spans 16 residues. Germline V gives CDR1 KGHSH, CDR2 LQKENI. In the original workflow: How many nucleated cells were present was estimated from reference gene primer amplification. Clones were sequenced by immunoSEQ multiplex PCR, and TCRdb holds only the in-frame ones, with some missing. V and J calls plus clone size are reproduced from that table; the DNA served to infer D and trimming. This sample carries tens of thousands of clones, around 82% of them seen once, and the ten largest clones take around 5.2%. The sample holds a few counts of this clone.

The V gene is TRBV18, the J gene TRBJ2-5; weak D call: TRBD1 (6 bases). This receptor was identified in a human donor in a cohort sampled during active COVID-19. Sequencing was performed on peripheral blood. The chain's CDR3 is CASSPPNGQYQETQYF. CDR3 in DNA: TGTGCCAGCTCACCACCGAATGGACAGTACCAAGAGACCCAGTACTTC.